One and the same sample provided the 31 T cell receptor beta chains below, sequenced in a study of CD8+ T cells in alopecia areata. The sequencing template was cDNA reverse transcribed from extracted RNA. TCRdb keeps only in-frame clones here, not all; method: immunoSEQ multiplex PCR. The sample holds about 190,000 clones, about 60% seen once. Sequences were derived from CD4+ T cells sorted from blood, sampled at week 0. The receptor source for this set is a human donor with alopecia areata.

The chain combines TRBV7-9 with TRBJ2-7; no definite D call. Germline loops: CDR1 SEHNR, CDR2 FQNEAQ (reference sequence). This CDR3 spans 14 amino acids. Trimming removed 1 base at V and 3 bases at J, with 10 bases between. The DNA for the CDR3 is TGTGCCAGCAGCTTAGGGGCAGCCGTCTACGAGCAGTACTTC. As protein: CASSLGAAVYEQYF.

The CDR3 reads CASSTGEVKNIQYF. The CDR3 DNA reads TGTGCCAGTAGTACAGGGGAAGTTAAAAACATTCAGTACTTC. The chain uses TRBV19 and TRBJ2-4; D perhaps matches TRBD1 (6 bases). Between the trimmed V and J ends, which lost 4 bases and 4 bases, there was a span of 11 bases. CDR3 size: 14 residues. Germline V gives CDR1 LNHDA, CDR2 SQIVND (reference sequence).

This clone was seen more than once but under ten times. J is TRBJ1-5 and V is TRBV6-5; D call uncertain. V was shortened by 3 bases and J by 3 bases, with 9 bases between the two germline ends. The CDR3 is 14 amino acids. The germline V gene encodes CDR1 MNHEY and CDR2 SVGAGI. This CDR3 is CASSYRQTNQPQHF. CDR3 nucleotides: TGTGCCAGCAGTTATAGGCAGACCAATCAGCCCCAGCATTTT.

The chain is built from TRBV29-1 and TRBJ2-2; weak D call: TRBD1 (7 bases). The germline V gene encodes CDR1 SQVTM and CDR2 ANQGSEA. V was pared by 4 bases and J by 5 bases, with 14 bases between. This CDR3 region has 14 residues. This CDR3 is CSVARGVETGELFF. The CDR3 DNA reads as TGCAGCGTTGCCAGGGGGGTAGAAACCGGGGAGCTGTTTTTT.

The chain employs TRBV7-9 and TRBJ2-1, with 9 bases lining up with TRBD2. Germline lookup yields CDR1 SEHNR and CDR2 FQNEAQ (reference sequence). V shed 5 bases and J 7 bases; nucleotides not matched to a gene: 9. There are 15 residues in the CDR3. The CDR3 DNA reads TGTGCCAGCAGCCGCGGGGGGGCCGTCATGAATGAGCAGTTCTTC. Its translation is CASSRGGAVMNEQFF.

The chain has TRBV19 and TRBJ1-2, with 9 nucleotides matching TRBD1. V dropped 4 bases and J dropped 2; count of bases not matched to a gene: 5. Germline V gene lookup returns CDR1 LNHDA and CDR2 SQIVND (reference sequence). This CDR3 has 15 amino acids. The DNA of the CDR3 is TGTGCCAGTAGTAGCCGGGACAGGGAGAACTATGGCTACACCTTC. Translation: CASSSRDRENYGYTF.

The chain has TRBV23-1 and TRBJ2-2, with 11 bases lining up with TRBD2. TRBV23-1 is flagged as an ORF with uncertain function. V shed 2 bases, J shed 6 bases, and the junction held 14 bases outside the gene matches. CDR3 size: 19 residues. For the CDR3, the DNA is TGCGCCAGCAGTCAAGCCCCGAGCCTAGCGGGGGGCCGTCCCGGGGAGCTGTTTTTT. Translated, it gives CASSQAPSLAGGRPGELFF.

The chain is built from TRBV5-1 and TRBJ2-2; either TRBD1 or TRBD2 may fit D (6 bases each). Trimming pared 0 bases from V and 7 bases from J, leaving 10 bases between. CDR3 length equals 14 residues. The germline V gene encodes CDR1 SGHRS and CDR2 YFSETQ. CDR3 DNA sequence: TGCGCCAGCAGCTTGGAACAGGGAGGCGGGGAGCTGTTTTTT. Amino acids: CASSLEQGGGELFF.

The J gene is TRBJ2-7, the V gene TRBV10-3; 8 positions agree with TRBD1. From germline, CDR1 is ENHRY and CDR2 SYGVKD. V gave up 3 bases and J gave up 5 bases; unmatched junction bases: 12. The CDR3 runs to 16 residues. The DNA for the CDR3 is TGTGCCATCAGTGAAGGTCAGGGGGCAGGGGAGGACGAGCAGTACTTC. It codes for CAISEGQGAGEDEQYF.

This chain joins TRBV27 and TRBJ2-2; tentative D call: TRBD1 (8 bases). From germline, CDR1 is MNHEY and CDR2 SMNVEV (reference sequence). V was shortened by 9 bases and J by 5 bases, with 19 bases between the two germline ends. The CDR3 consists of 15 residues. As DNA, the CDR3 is TGTGCCAGGAAAAGCGGACAGGGAGGGACCGGGGAGCTGTTTTTT. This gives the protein CARKSGQGGTGELFF.

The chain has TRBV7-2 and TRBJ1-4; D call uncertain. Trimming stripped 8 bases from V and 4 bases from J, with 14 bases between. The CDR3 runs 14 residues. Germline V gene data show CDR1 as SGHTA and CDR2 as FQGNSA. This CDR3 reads CASRSGQYNEKLFF. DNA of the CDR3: TGTGCCAGCCGCTCTGGGCAGTATAATGAAAAACTGTTTTTT.

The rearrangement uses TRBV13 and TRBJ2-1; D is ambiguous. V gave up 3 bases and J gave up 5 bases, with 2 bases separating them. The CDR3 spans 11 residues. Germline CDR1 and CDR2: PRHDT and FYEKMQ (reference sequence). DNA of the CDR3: TGTGCCAGCAGCTTTAACAATGAGCAGTTCTTC. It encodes CASSFNNEQFF.

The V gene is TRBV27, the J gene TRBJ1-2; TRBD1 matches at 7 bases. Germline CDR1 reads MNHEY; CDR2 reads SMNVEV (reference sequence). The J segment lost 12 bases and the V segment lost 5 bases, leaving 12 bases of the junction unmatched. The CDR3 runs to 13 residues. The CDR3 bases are TGTGCCAGCAGTCCAAGGACAGGCGCCGGGAACACCTTC. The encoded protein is CASSPRTGAGNTF.

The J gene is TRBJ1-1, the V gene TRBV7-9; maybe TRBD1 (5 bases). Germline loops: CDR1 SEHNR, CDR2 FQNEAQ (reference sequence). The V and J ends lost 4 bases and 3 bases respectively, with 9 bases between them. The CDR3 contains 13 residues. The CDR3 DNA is TGTGCCAGCAGCTCGCGGGGGGACACTGAAGCTTTCTTT. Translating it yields CASSSRGDTEAFF.

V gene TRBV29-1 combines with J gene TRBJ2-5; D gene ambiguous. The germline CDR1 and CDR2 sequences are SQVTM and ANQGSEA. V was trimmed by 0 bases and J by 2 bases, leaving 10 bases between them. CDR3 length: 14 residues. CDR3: CSVEDLYTQETQYF. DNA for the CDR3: TGCAGCGTTGAAGATCTGTATACTCAAGAGACCCAGTACTTC.

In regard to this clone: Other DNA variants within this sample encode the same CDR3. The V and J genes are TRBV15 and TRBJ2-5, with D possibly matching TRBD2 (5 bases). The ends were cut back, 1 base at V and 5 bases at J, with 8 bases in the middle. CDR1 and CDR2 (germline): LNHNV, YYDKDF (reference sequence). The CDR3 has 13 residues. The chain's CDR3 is CATSRAPGETQYF. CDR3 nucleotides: TGTGCCACCAGCAGAGCCCCGGGGGAGACCCAGTACTTC.

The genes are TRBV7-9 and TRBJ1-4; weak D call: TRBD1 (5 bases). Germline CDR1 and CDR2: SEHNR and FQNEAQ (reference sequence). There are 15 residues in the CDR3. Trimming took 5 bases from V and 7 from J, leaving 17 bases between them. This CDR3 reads CASSNQNIGGEKLFF. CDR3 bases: TGTGCCAGCAGCAACCAAAACATTGGGGGTGAAAAACTGTTTTTT.

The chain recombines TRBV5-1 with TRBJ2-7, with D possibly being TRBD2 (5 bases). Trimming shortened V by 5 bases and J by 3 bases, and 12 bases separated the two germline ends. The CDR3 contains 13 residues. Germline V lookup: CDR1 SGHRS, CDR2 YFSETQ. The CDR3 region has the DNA TGCGCCAGCAGGGAAACGGGGTACTACGAGCAGTACTTC. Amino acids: CASRETGYYEQYF.

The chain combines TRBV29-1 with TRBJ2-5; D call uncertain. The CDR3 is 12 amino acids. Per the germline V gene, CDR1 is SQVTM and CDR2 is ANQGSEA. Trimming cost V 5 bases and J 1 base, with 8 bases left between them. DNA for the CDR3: TGCAGCGTTTTGGGGATCCAAGAGACCCAGTACTTC. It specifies CSVLGIQETQYF.

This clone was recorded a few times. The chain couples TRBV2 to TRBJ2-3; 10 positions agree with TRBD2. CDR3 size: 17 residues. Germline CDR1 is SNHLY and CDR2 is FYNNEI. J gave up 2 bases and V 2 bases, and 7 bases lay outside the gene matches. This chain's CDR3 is CASSENPSGGPTDTQYF. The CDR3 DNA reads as TGTGCCAGCAGTGAAAATCCTAGCGGGGGACCCACAGATACGCAGTATTTT.

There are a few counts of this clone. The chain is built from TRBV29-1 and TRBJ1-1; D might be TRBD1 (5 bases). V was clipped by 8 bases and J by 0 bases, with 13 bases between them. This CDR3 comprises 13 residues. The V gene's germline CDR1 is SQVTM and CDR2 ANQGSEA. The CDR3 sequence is CSSGEGMNTEAFF. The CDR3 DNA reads TGCAGCTCCGGAGAGGGGATGAACACTGAAGCTTTCTTT. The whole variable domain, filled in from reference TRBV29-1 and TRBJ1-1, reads SAVISQKPSRDICQRGTSLTIQCQVDSQVTMMFWYRQQPGQSLTLIATANQGSEATYESGFVIDKFPISRPNLTFSTLTVSNMSPEDSSIYLCSSGEGMNTEAFFGQGTRLTVV.

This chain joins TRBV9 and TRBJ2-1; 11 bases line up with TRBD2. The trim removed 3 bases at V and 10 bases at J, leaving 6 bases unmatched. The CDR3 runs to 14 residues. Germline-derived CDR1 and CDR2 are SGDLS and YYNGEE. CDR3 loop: CASSDIAGGKEQFF. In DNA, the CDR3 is TGTGCCAGCAGCGACATAGCGGGGGGGAAAGAGCAGTTCTTC. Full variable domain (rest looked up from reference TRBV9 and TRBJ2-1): DSGVTQTPKHLITATGQRVTLRCSPRSGDLSVYWYQQSLDQGLQFLIQYYNGEERAKGNILERFSAQQFPDLHSELNLSSLELGDSALYFCASSDIAGGKEQFFGPGTRLTVL.

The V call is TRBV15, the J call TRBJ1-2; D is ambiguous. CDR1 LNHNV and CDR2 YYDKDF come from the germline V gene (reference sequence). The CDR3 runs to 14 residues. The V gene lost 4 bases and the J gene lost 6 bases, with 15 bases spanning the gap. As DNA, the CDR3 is TGTGCCACCAGCACAACGGTAAAAGATCATGGCTACACCTTC. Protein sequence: CATSTTVKDHGYTF.

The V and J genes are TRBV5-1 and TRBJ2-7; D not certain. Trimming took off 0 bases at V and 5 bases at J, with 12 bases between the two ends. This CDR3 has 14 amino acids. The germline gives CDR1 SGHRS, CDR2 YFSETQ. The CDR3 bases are TGCGCCAGCAGCTTGGAAACACCGAGGAACGAGCAGTACTTC. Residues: CASSLETPRNEQYF.

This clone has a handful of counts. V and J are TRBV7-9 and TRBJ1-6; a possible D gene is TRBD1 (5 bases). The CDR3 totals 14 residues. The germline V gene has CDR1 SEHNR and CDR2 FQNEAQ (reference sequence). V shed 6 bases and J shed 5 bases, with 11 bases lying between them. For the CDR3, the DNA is TGTGCCAGCAGGCAAGGGACGGATAATTCACCCCTCCACTTT. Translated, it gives CASRQGTDNSPLHF.

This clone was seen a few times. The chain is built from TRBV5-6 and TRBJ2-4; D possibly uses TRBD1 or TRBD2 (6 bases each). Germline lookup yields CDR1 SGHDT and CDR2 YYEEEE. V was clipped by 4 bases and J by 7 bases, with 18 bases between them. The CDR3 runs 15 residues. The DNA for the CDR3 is TGTGCCAGCAGCCTCGGATTCTTAGGGGGGAACATTCAGTACTTC. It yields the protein CASSLGFLGGNIQYF.

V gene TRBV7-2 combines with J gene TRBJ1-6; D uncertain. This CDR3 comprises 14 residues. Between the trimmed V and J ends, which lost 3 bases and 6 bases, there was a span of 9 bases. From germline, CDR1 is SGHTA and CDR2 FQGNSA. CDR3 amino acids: CASSLAPRNSPLHF. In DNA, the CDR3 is TGTGCCAGCAGCTTGGCTCCTCGTAATTCACCCCTCCACTTT.

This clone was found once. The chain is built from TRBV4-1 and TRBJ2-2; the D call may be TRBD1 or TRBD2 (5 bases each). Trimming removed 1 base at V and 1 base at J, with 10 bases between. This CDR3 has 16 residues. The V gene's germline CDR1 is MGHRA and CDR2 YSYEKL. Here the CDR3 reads CASSQAPRGNTGELFF. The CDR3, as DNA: TGCGCCAGCAGCCAAGCCCCGAGGGGGAACACCGGGGAGCTGTTTTTT.

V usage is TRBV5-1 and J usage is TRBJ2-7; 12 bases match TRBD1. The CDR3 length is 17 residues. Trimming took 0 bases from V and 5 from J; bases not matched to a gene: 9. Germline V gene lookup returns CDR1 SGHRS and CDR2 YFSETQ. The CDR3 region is CASSLEGTGGLWHEQYF. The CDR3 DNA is TGCGCCAGCAGCTTGGAAGGGACAGGGGGCCTTTGGCACGAGCAGTACTTC.

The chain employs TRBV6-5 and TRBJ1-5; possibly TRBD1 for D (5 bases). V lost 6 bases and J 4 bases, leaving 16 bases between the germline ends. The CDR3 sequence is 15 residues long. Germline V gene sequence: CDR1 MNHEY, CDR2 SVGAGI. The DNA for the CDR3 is TGTGCCAGCAGCCGCCAGGGTCTCGGTAATCAGCCCCAGCATTTT. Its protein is CASSRQGLGNQPQHF.

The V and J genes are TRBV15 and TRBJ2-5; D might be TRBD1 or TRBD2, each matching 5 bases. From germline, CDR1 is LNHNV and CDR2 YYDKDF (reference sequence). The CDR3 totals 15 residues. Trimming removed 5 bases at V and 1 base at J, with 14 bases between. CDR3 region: CATSVPGPLQETQYF. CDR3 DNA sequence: TGTGCCACCAGCGTACCGGGACCCCTCCAAGAGACCCAGTACTTC.